These 28 T cell receptor beta chains were sequenced from one sample in a study of cytomegalovirus exposure and HLA in healthy donors. The PCR contained 60 Vbeta and 13 Jbeta primers. The table came from immunoSEQ multiplex PCR; TCRdb's copy has only in-frame clones and leaves some out. The sample includes about 120,000 clones, about 74% seen only once; the top ten take approximately 2.5%. The sequenced sample was PBMCs. The receptor source for this set is a woman in her thirties or forties in good health and CMV-seropositive.

V and J are TRBV30 and TRBJ2-3; 7 bases are a match to TRBD2. In germline, CDR1 is GTSNPN, CDR2 SVGIG (reference sequence). V dropped 0 bases and J dropped 3; count of bases not matched to a gene: 3. The CDR3 totals 14 residues. In DNA, the CDR3 is TGTGCCTGGAGTGTTGGGGGGGGAACAGATACGCAGTATTTT. Protein product: CAWSVGGGTDTQYF.

V is TRBV5-1 and J is TRBJ1-2; D gene unclear. Per germline, CDR1 SGHRS and CDR2 YFSETQ. The CDR3 length is 12 residues. V shed 4 bases and J shed 4 bases, with 8 bases lying between them. DNA for the CDR3: TGCGCCAGCAGCCCTGGCCTCTATGGCTACACCTTC. Its protein product is CASSPGLYGYTF.

The sample holds one count of this clone. This chain joins TRBV5-1 and TRBJ2-5; TRBD1 aligns across 8 bases. V was pared by 0 bases and J by 7 bases, with 5 bases of the junction left unmatched. The CDR3 covers 14 residues. Germline lookup yields CDR1 SGHRS and CDR2 YFSETQ. In DNA, the CDR3 is TGCGCCAGCAGCTTGGAGGGACAGGATGCGACCCAGTACTTC. Amino acids: CASSLEGQDATQYF.

This clone came up a few times. The rearrangement joins TRBV2 to TRBJ2-7; the match to TRBD1 covers 8 bases. The CDR3 runs to 14 residues. The germline V gene has CDR1 SNHLY and CDR2 FYNNEI. The trim removed 8 bases at V and 4 bases at J, leaving 10 bases unmatched. The CDR3 DNA follows: TGTGCCAGCCGGACAGGGTATAACTCGTACGAGCAGTACTTC. Translation: CASRTGYNSYEQYF.

V is TRBV7-9 and J is TRBJ2-7, with D tentatively TRBD1 (6 bases). Germline-derived CDR1 and CDR2 are SEHNR and FQNEAQ (reference sequence). Trimming took 2 bases from V and 5 from J, leaving 10 bases between them. The CDR3 runs 13 residues. This CDR3 is CASSLLSGDEQYF. The CDR3 DNA reads as TGTGCCAGCAGCTTATTATCAGGGGACGAGCAGTACTTC.

The V and J genes are TRBV6-1 and TRBJ1-4; 7 positions agree with TRBD1. Trimming cost V 2 bases and J 7 bases; bases outside gene matches: 4. Germline V gene sequence: CDR1 MNHNS, CDR2 SASEGT. CDR3 length: 14 residues. CDR3 in amino acids: CASSETGVSEKLFF. The CDR3 DNA follows: TGTGCCAGCAGTGAAACAGGGGTTAGTGAAAAACTGTTTTTT.

The chain combines TRBV27 with TRBJ2-1; D perhaps matches TRBD2 (5 bases). The V and J ends lost 6 bases and 1 base respectively, with 10 bases between them. The CDR3 is 14 amino acids. From germline, CDR1 is MNHEY and CDR2 SMNVEV (reference sequence). The CDR3: CASSITGSYNEQFF. The CDR3 bases are TGTGCCAGCAGCATCACGGGATCCTACAATGAGCAGTTCTTC.

V usage is TRBV2 and J usage is TRBJ1-5; maybe TRBD1 (5 bases). The V end lost 6 bases, the J end lost 11 bases, and 20 bases lay between the germline ends. The CDR3 is 14 residues long. Per germline, CDR1 SNHLY and CDR2 FYNNEI. The CDR3 region has the DNA TGTGCCAGCAGGCCCGGGACGGGCTGGGGGGCCCAGCATTTT. Translation: CASRPGTGWGAQHF.

The chain recombines TRBV30 with TRBJ2-5, with D tentatively TRBD1 (6 bases). Trimming shortened V by 2 bases and J by 5 bases, and 15 bases separated the two germline ends. The CDR3 length is 14 residues. The germline V gene has CDR1 GTSNPN and CDR2 SVGIG (reference sequence). The CDR3 DNA sequence: TGTGCCTGGAGTCTTGCAGGGGTCGGGGAGACCCAGTACTTC. This translates into CAWSLAGVGETQYF.

This clone has just one count. The V call is TRBV5-4, the J call TRBJ2-7; TRBD2 matches 9 bases. CDR3 length equals 18 residues. Germline V gene data show CDR1 as SGHNT and CDR2 as YYREEE (reference sequence). J gave up 7 bases and V 4 bases, and 21 bases lay outside the gene matches. The CDR3 nucleotides are TGTGCCAGCAGCGACACTCGCGGGGGGGCCGCCAAGCGCCGAGAGCAGTACTTC. This translates into CASSDTRGGAAKRREQYF.

The CDR3 DNA is TGTGCCAGCAGCTTAGGGGCTTCTACCTCAGATACGCAGTATTTT. This gives the protein CASSLGASTSDTQYF. The V and J genes are TRBV11-3 and TRBJ2-3, with D unresolved. Trimming cost V 1 base and J 4 bases, with 12 bases left between them. The CDR3 is 15 amino acids. The germline CDR1 and CDR2 sequences are SGHNT and YENEEA.

This clone is a singleton in its sample. The chain joins TRBV2 to TRBJ2-5, with 9 bases identical to TRBD1. The CDR3 loop spans 15 amino acids. The germline V gene has CDR1 SNHLY and CDR2 FYNNEI. V was pared by 7 bases and J by 4 bases, with 10 bases of the junction left unmatched. The CDR3 loop is CASTRSYRGRETQYF. The CDR3 DNA sequence: TGTGCCAGCACCCGAAGCTACAGGGGGCGAGAGACCCAGTACTTC.

The rearrangement uses TRBV7-9 and TRBJ1-1, with 11 bases identical to TRBD1. The junction had 6 bases not matched to a gene; V was cut back by 5 bases and J by 1 base. The CDR3 spans 16 residues. Per germline, CDR1 SEHNR and CDR2 FQNEAQ (reference sequence). CDR3 nucleotides: TGTGCCAGCAGCCTTGGACAGGGGGCGAGGAACACTGAAGCTTTCTTT. Translated: CASSLGQGARNTEAFF. Filled out from reference TRBV7-9 and TRBJ1-1, the complete variable domain reads DTGVSQNPRHKITKRGQNVTFRCDPISEHNRLYWYRQTLGQGPEFLTYFQNEAQLEKSRLLSDRFSAERPKGSFSTLEIQRTEQGDSAMYLCASSLGQGARNTEAFFGQGTRLTVV.

Here the CDR3 DNA reads TGTGCCAGCAGTCCATCGGCAGGGGGAGGCGAGACCCAGTACTTC. Its translation is CASSPSAGGGETQYF. This chain joins TRBV2 and TRBJ2-5, with D tentatively TRBD1 (7 bases). The CDR3 totals 15 residues. Per germline, CDR1 SNHLY and CDR2 FYNNEI. Trimming left V 5 bases short and J 5 bases short, with 18 bases between.

The chain couples TRBV9 to TRBJ1-6; possibly TRBD1 for D (6 bases). Germline assignment: CDR1 SGDLS and CDR2 YYNGEE. This CDR3 spans 15 amino acids. V shed 0 bases and J shed 10 bases, with 14 bases lying between them. The CDR3 nucleotides read TGTGCCAGCAGCGTAGACAGTGTTACAGGGTCACCCCTCCACTTT. Protein: CASSVDSVTGSPLHF.

The chain has TRBV25-1 and TRBJ2-3; 11 bases line up with TRBD2. CDR3 length equals 16 residues. V lost 3 bases and J lost 4; bases outside the gene matches: 6. In germline, CDR1 is MGHDK, CDR2 SYGVNS. The CDR3 here is CASSEKGTSGADTQYF. The CDR3 DNA reads as TGTGCCAGCAGTGAGAAAGGGACTAGCGGCGCAGATACGCAGTATTTT.

This sequence joins TRBV7-2 and TRBJ1-2; 12 nucleotides align to TRBD1. Per the germline V gene, CDR1 is SGHTA and CDR2 is FQGNSA. After removal of 4 bases from V and 5 bases from J, the junction contained 8 bases not matched to a gene. This CDR3 has 16 amino acids. The CDR3 bases are TGTGCCAGCAGCTCGTCGGGACAGGGGGCTTGGTATGGCTACACCTTC. This sequence encodes CASSSSGQGAWYGYTF.

V is TRBV6-5 and J is TRBJ1-1, with D unclear. Trimming took 6 bases from V and 5 from J, leaving 13 bases between them. CDR1 and CDR2 from the germline V gene are MNHEY and SVGAGI. CDR3 length equals 13 residues. CDR3 coding DNA: TGTGCCAGCAGGGCCCCGGGAGGTACTGAAGCTTTCTTT. This gives the protein CASRAPGGTEAFF.

The J gene is TRBJ1-2, the V gene TRBV6-5; TRBD1 might be the D (5 bases). Germline loops: CDR1 MNHEY, CDR2 SVGAGI. There are 14 residues in the CDR3. V was trimmed by 6 bases and J by 3 bases, leaving 14 bases between them. The DNA of the CDR3 is TGTGCCAGCAGCCTAACACGGGGGGACTATGGCTACACCTTC. It encodes CASSLTRGDYGYTF.

The CDR3 here is CASTPASGYEQYF. Written as DNA, the CDR3 is TGTGCCAGCACCCCGGCTAGCGGCTACGAGCAGTACTTC. The chain is built from TRBV6-5 and TRBJ2-7, with 7 bases lining up with TRBD2. This CDR3 contains 13 residues. Germline values: CDR1 MNHEY, CDR2 SVGAGI. Trimming took 7 bases from V and 3 from J; bases not matched to a gene: 6.

The chain recombines TRBV6-1 with TRBJ1-2; no firm D call. There are 13 residues in the CDR3. The germline V gene encodes CDR1 MNHNS and CDR2 SASEGT. V lost 0 bases to trimming and J lost 4 bases, with 6 bases between them. The CDR3 nucleotides are TGTGCCAGCAGTGAAGCTCGGGGCTATGGCTACACCTTC. Translation: CASSEARGYGYTF.

The chain couples TRBV5-1 to TRBJ1-1; TRBD1 matches at 9 bases. The CDR3 is made up of 12 amino acids. Per germline, CDR1 SGHRS and CDR2 YFSETQ. The V and J ends lost 5 bases and 7 bases, in that order; junction bases with no gene match: 3. This CDR3 is CASRSTGGEAFF. CDR3 bases: TGCGCCAGCAGGTCGACAGGGGGTGAAGCTTTCTTT.

This rearrangement joins TRBV4-1 to TRBJ1-6, with TRBD1 matching 8 bases. The CDR3 is 15 residues long. Trimming took 6 bases from V and 5 from J; bases not matched to a gene: 6. Germline V gene lookup returns CDR1 MGHRA and CDR2 YSYEKL. DNA of the CDR3: TGCGCCAGCAGGCAGGGACAGGCCAATAATTCACCCCTCCACTTT. Protein product: CASRQGQANNSPLHF.

This chain links TRBV6-5 with TRBJ2-5, with D unresolved. The germline V gene has CDR1 MNHEY and CDR2 SVGAGI. V was cut by 6 bases and J by 3 bases, with 8 bases left in between. CDR3 length equals 12 residues. CDR3 amino acids: CASSNNEETQYF. DNA of the CDR3: TGTGCCAGCAGCAACAATGAAGAGACCCAGTACTTC.

This clone was seen a handful of times. V is TRBV5-1 and J is TRBJ1-1; no reliable D call. V lost 0 bases to trimming and J lost 8 bases, with 11 bases between them. The CDR3 is made up of 13 amino acids. Germline assignment: CDR1 SGHRS and CDR2 YFSETQ. DNA for the CDR3: TGCGCCAGCAGCTTGGATGGGGTAGCGGAAGCTTTCTTT. This translates into CASSLDGVAEAFF.

The chain has TRBV27 and TRBJ1-1; 7 bases agree with TRBD1. Germline loops: CDR1 MNHEY, CDR2 SMNVEV (reference sequence). Trimming removed 6 bases from V and 6 bases from J; junction bases left unmatched: 4. The CDR3 extends over 12 amino acids. This chain's CDR3 is CASRTGVSEAFF. CDR3 sequence (DNA): TGTGCCAGCAGAACAGGGGTATCTGAAGCTTTCTTT.

J is TRBJ1-1 and V is TRBV10-2, with D perhaps matching TRBD1 (6 bases). The CDR3 length is 14 residues. V lost 6 bases, J lost 0 bases, and 11 bases lay in between. Germline CDR1 WSHSY, CDR2 SAAADI. In DNA form, the CDR3 reads TGCGCCAGCAGACTGACAGGTTTGAACACTGAAGCTTTCTTT. Residues: CASRLTGLNTEAFF.

CDR3: CSVKRGRGAVYEQYF. The CDR3 DNA reads as TGCAGCGTCAAAAGGGGCAGGGGGGCGGTCTACGAGCAGTACTTC. The J gene is TRBJ2-7, the V gene TRBV29-1, with D tentatively TRBD1 (7 bases). V dropped 6 bases and J dropped 3 bases, with 21 bases sitting between them. Germline V gene sequence: CDR1 SQVTM, CDR2 ANQGSEA. This CDR3 region has 15 residues.